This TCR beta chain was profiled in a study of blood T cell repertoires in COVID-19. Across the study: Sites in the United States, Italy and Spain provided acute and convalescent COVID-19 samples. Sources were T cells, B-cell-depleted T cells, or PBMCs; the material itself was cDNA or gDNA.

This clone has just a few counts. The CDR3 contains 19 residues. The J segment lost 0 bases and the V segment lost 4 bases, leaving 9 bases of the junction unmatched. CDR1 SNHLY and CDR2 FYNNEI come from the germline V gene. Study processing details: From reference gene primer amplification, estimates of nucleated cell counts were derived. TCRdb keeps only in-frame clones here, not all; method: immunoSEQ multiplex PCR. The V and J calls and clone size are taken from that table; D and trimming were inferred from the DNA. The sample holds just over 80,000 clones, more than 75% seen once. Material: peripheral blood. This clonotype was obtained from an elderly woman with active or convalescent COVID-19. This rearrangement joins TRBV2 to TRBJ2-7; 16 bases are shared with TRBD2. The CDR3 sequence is CASSGPGLAGGRSSYEQYF. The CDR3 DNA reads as TGTGCCAGCAGTGGACCGGGACTAGCGGGGGGGCGGTCCTCCTACGAGCAGTACTTC.